The 31 T cell receptor beta chains in this list originate from one sample, sequenced in a study of T cell clonality in common variable immunodeficiency. Sequencing was performed with immunoSEQ multiplex PCR; in TCRdb, only in-frame clones are kept and a portion is missing. The data show roughly 50,000 clones, with none appearing a single time. Sequenced: peripheral blood mononuclear cells. The receptor source for this set is a person between 18 and 75 years old in good health.

This clone was counted ten times or more. The sequenced fragment ends 3 residues before the CDR3 boundary, so the rest is inferred from the germline J gene. The chain links TRBV28 to TRBJ1-5; 8 bases fit TRBD1. The V gene's germline CDR1 is MDHEN and CDR2 SYDVKM. The V and J ends lost 11 bases and 5 bases, in that order; junction bases with no gene match: 8. This CDR3 region has 13 residues. The CDR3 spells CAAQGVNDQPQHF. The sequenced CDR3 bases are TGTGCCGCACAGGGGGTGAATGATCAGCCC.

Note on this clone: The missing CDR3 end, 3 residues past where the read stops, is filled in from the germline J gene. The J gene is TRBJ2-3, the V gene TRBV13; 7 bases are a match to TRBD1. Germline V gene lookup returns CDR1 PRHDT and CDR2 FYEKMQ (reference sequence). Unmatched junction bases numbered 9, after V lost 5 bases and J lost 4 bases. This CDR3 spans 15 amino acids. CDR3 DNA (partial): TGTGCCAGCAGCCGTAGAGGGGGCTCTGCAGATACG. As protein: CASSRRGGSADT. The whole CDR3 reads CASSRRGGSADTQYF. Using reference TRBV13 and TRBJ2-3 for the parts outside the CDR3, the full variable domain is AAGVIQSPRHLIKEKRETATLKCYPIPRHDTVYWYQQGPGQDPQFLISFYEKMQSDKGSIPDRFSAQQFSDYHSELNMSSLELGDSALYFCASSRRGGSADTQYFGPGTRLTVL.

This clone occurred many times. The CDR3 end falls 3 residues outside the read, so it is completed with the germline J gene. This chain uses TRBV5-5 with TRBJ2-7; tentatively, D is TRBD1 (6 bases). CDR1 and CDR2 from the germline V gene are SGHKS and YYEKEE (reference sequence). V was pared by 1 base and J by 5 bases, with 7 bases between. The CDR3 length is 12 residues. The CDR3 DNA, read in part, is TGTGCCAGCAGCTTGTCAGGGGACGAG. Translating it yields CASSLSGDE. The full CDR3 protein reads CASSLSGDEQYF.

Many counts were recorded for this clone. The sequenced fragment ends 3 residues before the CDR3 boundary, so the rest is inferred from the germline J gene. The genes are TRBV10-1 and TRBJ2-1; TRBD1 matches 8 bases. Germline lookup yields CDR1 WNHNN and CDR2 SYGVQD (reference sequence). V gave up 3 bases and J gave up 2 bases; unmatched junction bases: 6. There are 16 residues in the CDR3. The CDR3 bases that were read are TGCGCCAGCAGTGAACTGGGGACAGGTGCCTACAATGAG. Translation: CASSELGTGAYNE. The entire CDR3 reads CASSELGTGAYNEQFF.

At least ten counts were recorded for this clone. The read terminates 3 residues ahead of where the CDR3 ends, so the germline J gene completes it. The rearrangement links TRBV30 to TRBJ1-1, with D uncertain. This CDR3 has 12 amino acids. Germline values: CDR1 GTSNPN, CDR2 SVGIG (reference sequence). Partial CDR3 DNA: TGTGCCTGGAGTGATATGGGCTCCGAA. The encoded protein is CAWSDMGSE. The CDR3 in full is CAWSDMGSEAFF.

Only a few counts were recorded for this clone. This sequence may be a read error, since a much larger clone differs from it by one base. Coverage ceases 3 residues before the CDR3 finishes, and the germline J gene fills in the end. V is TRBV7-2 and J is TRBJ2-7, with 10 bases aligning to TRBD2. The CDR3 runs to 13 residues. V shed 5 bases, J shed 4 bases, and the junction held 2 bases outside the gene matches. Germline V gene lookup returns CDR1 SGHTA and CDR2 FQGNSA. The sequenced CDR3 bases are TGTGCCAGCAGCCAGACTAGCGGGTACGAG. As protein: CASSQTSGYE. The entire CDR3 reads CASSQTSGYEQYF.

This clone was detected only a few times. With the read ending 3 residues before the CDR3 end, the germline J gene is used to fill in that end. This chain links TRBV20-1 with TRBJ2-1; the match to TRBD2 covers 7 bases. This CDR3 is built from 14 residues. Germline CDR1 reads DFQATT; CDR2 reads SNEGSKA (reference sequence). The J segment lost 4 bases and the V segment lost 6 bases, leaving 9 bases of the junction unmatched. CDR3 in amino acids: CSAHKPGLYNEQFF. CDR3 DNA (partial): TGCAGTGCCCACAAACCGGGACTATACAATGAG.

Remarks on this clone: The read finishes 3 residues shy of the CDR3 end, and the germline J gene is used to complete it. The rearrangement joins TRBV30 to TRBJ2-7; 8 nucleotides line up with TRBD2. The CDR3 totals 11 residues. Trimming at V came to 8 bases and at J to 4 bases, leaving 4 bases not matched to a gene. In germline, CDR1 is GTSNPN, CDR2 SVGIG (reference sequence). The sequenced part of the CDR3 DNA is TGTGCCGGGGGACTAGTTTACGAG. Its protein is CAGGLVYE. The whole CDR3 reads CAGGLVYEQYF.

This clone was seen repeatedly, ten times or more. The CDR3 end falls 3 residues outside the read, so it is completed with the germline J gene. The chain is built from TRBV5-4 and TRBJ2-3, with 7 positions matching TRBD2. The CDR3 runs to 14 residues. CDR1 and CDR2 from the germline V gene are SGHNT and YYREEE (reference sequence). CDR3 in amino acids: CASSWDYTKETQYF. Incomplete CDR3 DNA: TGTGCCAGCAGCTGGGACTACACCAAAGAGACG.

This clone was seen at least ten times. The read finishes 3 residues shy of the CDR3 end, and the germline J gene is used to complete it. The chain joins TRBV7-2 to TRBJ2-2, with D perhaps TRBD1 (5 bases). Germline lookup yields CDR1 SGHTA and CDR2 FQGNSA. The CDR3 runs 13 residues. Trimming shortened V by 2 bases and J by 4 bases, and 5 bases separated the two germline ends. CDR3 DNA (partial): TGTGCCAGCAGCTTACAGGGCACCGGGGAG. Translated: CASSLQGTGE. The entire CDR3 is CASSLQGTGELFF.

This clone was found many times. Sequencing ends 3 residues short of the CDR3 end; the germline J gene provides the rest. The gene calls are TRBV7-8 and TRBJ1-3, with 7 positions matching TRBD1. The V segment lost 1 base and the J segment 0 bases; nucleotides outside the gene matches: 9. This CDR3 contains 18 residues. Germline CDR1 is SGHVS and CDR2 is FQNEAQ. The CDR3: CASSLVGGTASSGNTIYF. The covered CDR3 bases are TGTGCCAGCAGCTTAGTCGGCGGGACAGCGAGCTCTGGAAACACC.

This clone has at least ten counts. The CDR3 goes on 3 residues after the read ends, and that part is filled in from the germline J gene. The chain recombines TRBV5-6 with TRBJ2-7; D possibly corresponds to TRBD1 (6 bases). The V gene lost 4 bases and the J gene lost 2 bases, with 7 bases spanning the gap. CDR1 and CDR2 from the germline V gene are SGHDT and YYEEEE. This CDR3 has 12 amino acids. The CDR3 DNA, read in part, is TGTGCCAGCAGCACAGGGACCTACGAG. It yields the protein CASSTGTYE. In full, the CDR3 reads CASSTGTYEQYF.

This clone was counted ten times or more. The read finishes 3 residues shy of the CDR3 end, and the germline J gene is used to complete it. The chain employs TRBV19 and TRBJ2-2; 14 bases agree with TRBD2. CDR1 and CDR2 from the germline V gene are LNHDA and SQIVND (reference sequence). The V and J ends lost 3 bases and 8 bases, in that order; junction bases with no gene match: 8. This CDR3 has 17 residues. CDR3 residues: CASSMGGLAGESGELFF. The sequenced CDR3 bases are TGTGCCAGTAGTATGGGGGGACTAGCGGGGGAGAGTGGGGAG.

This clone was seen a few times. The read ends 3 residues before the CDR3 terminus; that terminus is restored from the germline J gene. The chain is built from TRBV19 and TRBJ2-4, with 9 bases fitting TRBD1. The CDR3 consists of 14 residues. The germline CDR1 and CDR2 sequences are LNHDA and SQIVND (reference sequence). The CDR3 bases that were read are TGTGCCAGTCGGACAGGGGCCCTGCGACAGCCT. It encodes CASRTGALRQP. The full CDR3 reads CASRTGALRQPQYF.

This clone was seen ten or more times. The CDR3 end lies 3 residues beyond the end of the read and is filled in from the germline J gene. The gene calls are TRBV7-2 and TRBJ2-1; possible D gene TRBD2, 6 bases. Germline CDR1 reads SGHTA; CDR2 reads FQGNSA. CDR3 length equals 15 residues. With 4 bases removed from V and 9 bases from J, the gap between germline ends came to 19 bases. CDR3 bases read: TGTGCCAGCAGCTCGACTAGTGGGAGTTCGACTGAG. Protein sequence: CASSSTSGSSTE. The entire CDR3 protein reads CASSSTSGSSTEQFF.

This clone was observed a handful of times. Coverage ceases 3 residues before the CDR3 finishes, and the germline J gene fills in the end. The chain is built from TRBV11-2 and TRBJ2-7, with D possibly TRBD2 on 6 matching bases. Looked up from germline, CDR1 is SGHAT and CDR2 is FQNNGV. The CDR3 contains 13 residues. Trimming cost V 3 bases and J 4 bases, with 10 bases left between them. CDR3: CASSLDYLYEQYF. CDR3 bases read: TGTGCCAGCAGCTTGGACTACCTATACGAG.

In its sample, this clone was seen many times. The observed sequence ends 3 residues before the CDR3 terminus, with the missing tail filled in from the germline J gene. The chain joins TRBV19 to TRBJ2-3; D is uncertain. Germline V lookup: CDR1 LNHDA, CDR2 SQIVND (reference sequence). The CDR3 totals 11 residues. The germline V and J ends were trimmed by 10 bases and 6 bases, with 11 bases remaining between them. This CDR3 is CAIPPLDTQYF. CDR3 bases read: TGTGCCATTCCCCCTCTGGATACG.

This clone was seen repeatedly, ten times or more. The CDR3 end lies 3 residues beyond the end of the read and is filled in from the germline J gene. V is TRBV29-1 and J is TRBJ1-2; 9 bases fit TRBD1. V shed 3 bases, J shed 7 bases, and the junction held 9 bases outside the gene matches. The V gene's germline CDR1 is SQVTM and CDR2 ANQGSEA. The CDR3 extends over 14 amino acids. This CDR3 reads CSVEGRGQGAGYTF. Incomplete CDR3 DNA: TGCAGCGTTGAGGGGCGGGGACAGGGTGCTGGC.

This clone was detected a few times. The CDR3 is cut off 3 residues early in the read; its end comes from the germline J gene. This chain uses TRBV6-1 with TRBJ1-3; D is unclear. V was trimmed by 4 bases and J by 0 bases, leaving 7 bases between them. Germline-derived CDR1 and CDR2 are MNHNS and SASEGT. This CDR3 region has 14 residues. The covered CDR3 bases are TGTGCCAGCAGTGTAAGGTTCTCTGGAAACACC. Translation: CASSVRFSGNT. The entire CDR3 reads CASSVRFSGNTIYF.

There are many counts of this clone. Read sequence stops 3 residues before the CDR3 end, and the germline J gene provides the missing end. The V gene is TRBV7-6, the J gene TRBJ2-3; 11 nucleotides line up with TRBD2. Trimming removed 4 bases from V and 4 bases from J; junction bases left unmatched: 13. This CDR3 is 18 amino acids long. The germline CDR1 and CDR2 sequences are SGHVS and FNYEAQ. The CDR3 is CASSSLAGGPFASDTQYF. The DNA read from the CDR3 is TGTGCCAGCAGCTCCCTAGCGGGAGGTCCCTTCGCGTCAGATACG.

This clone appeared a few times. From the germline J gene comes the end of the CDR3, since the read stops 3 residues before it. The chain employs TRBV19 and TRBJ2-2; 10 bases are shared with TRBD1. V dropped 7 bases and J dropped 5; count of bases not matched to a gene: 7. The CDR3 length is 15 residues. CDR1 LNHDA and CDR2 SQIVND come from the germline V gene (reference sequence). CDR3 DNA (partial): TGTGCCAGTATAAGGACAGGGGGTTGGACCGGGGAG. Translating it yields CASIRTGGWTGE. The complete CDR3 protein is CASIRTGGWTGELFF. The full variable domain, rest sourced from reference TRBV19 and TRBJ2-2, is DGGITQSPKYLFRKEGQNVTLSCEQNLNHDAMYWYRQDPGQGLRLIYYSQIVNDFQKGDIAEGYSVSREKKESFPLTVTSAQKNPTAFYLCASIRTGGWTGELFFGEGSRLTVL.

This clone was seen repeatedly, ten times or more. Read sequence stops 3 residues before the CDR3 end, and the germline J gene provides the missing end. The chain is built from TRBV20-1 and TRBJ2-7; 8 bases are a match to TRBD1. The germline gives CDR1 DFQATT, CDR2 SNEGSKA (reference sequence). The CDR3 consists of 14 residues. Trimming removed 2 bases from V and 0 bases from J; junction bases left unmatched: 3. CDR3 bases read: TGCAGTGCTAGAACAGGGGGTCGCTCCTACGAG. It codes for CSARTGGRSYE. In full, the CDR3 is CSARTGGRSYEQYF.

Concerning this clone: Read data end 3 residues before the CDR3 end; the end is taken from the germline J gene. V is TRBV20-1 and J is TRBJ1-3, with D unclear. Trimming took 0 bases from V and 0 from J, leaving 9 bases between them. Per the germline V gene, CDR1 is DFQATT and CDR2 is SNEGSKA (reference sequence). The CDR3 has 15 amino acids. The sequenced part of the CDR3 DNA is TGCAGTGCTAGAGATGCGGCCTTCTCTGGAAACACC. This gives the protein CSARDAAFSGNT. The entire CDR3 protein reads CSARDAAFSGNTIYF.

This clone has ten or more counts. The sequence runs out 3 residues before the end of the CDR3; the remainder is reconstructed from the germline J gene. The chain carries TRBV7-9 and TRBJ2-7, with a tentative D call TRBD1 (6 bases). The ends were cut back, 5 bases at V and 5 bases at J, with 16 bases in the middle. Germline V CDR1 and CDR2: SEHNR, FQNEAQ (reference sequence). CDR3 size: 14 residues. The CDR3 protein is CASSPPGHENEQYF. The CDR3 DNA, read in part, is TGTGCCAGCAGCCCACCGGGACATGAAAACGAG.

This clone was seen only a few times. The CDR3 end is not reached by the read, which stops 3 residues before it; the germline J gene fills it in. V is TRBV6-2 or TRBV6-3 and J is TRBJ1-2; unclear D gene. This CDR3 region has 11 residues. Germline V lookup: CDR1 MNHEY, CDR2 SVGEGT. CDR3 protein: CASSYYNDYTF. The sequenced CDR3 bases are TGTGCCAGCAGTTACTACAATGAC.

Many counts were recorded for this clone. The read terminates 3 residues ahead of where the CDR3 ends, so the germline J gene completes it. The chain couples TRBV18 to TRBJ2-2, with a tentative D call TRBD2 (5 bases). V shed 4 bases and J shed 0 bases, with 9 bases lying between them. The length of the CDR3 is 15 residues. CDR1 and CDR2 from the germline V gene are KGHSH and LQKENI. CDR3 residues: CASSRGLPNTGELFF. CDR3 DNA, as far as it was read: TGTGCCAGCTCACGCGGACTCCCGAACACCGGGGAG.

This clone was seen repeatedly, ten times or more. The CDR3 end lies 3 residues beyond the end of the read and is filled in from the germline J gene. The genes are TRBV5-4 and TRBJ2-5, with 7 bases fitting TRBD2. The junction had 0 bases not matched to a gene; V was cut back by 0 bases and J by 4 bases. There are 13 residues in the CDR3. Germline loops: CDR1 SGHNT, CDR2 YYREEE (reference sequence). The CDR3: CASSLVAGETQYF. Partial CDR3 DNA: TGTGCCAGCAGCTTGGTAGCGGGAGAGACC.

This clone has only a few counts. From the germline J gene comes the end of the CDR3, since the read stops 3 residues before it. The genes are TRBV19 and TRBJ1-5; 10 positions match TRBD1. V shed 3 bases, J shed 5 bases, and the junction held 4 bases outside the gene matches. This CDR3 comprises 15 residues. In germline, CDR1 is LNHDA, CDR2 SQIVND (reference sequence). The CDR3 bases that were read are TGTGCCAGTAGTATTACGGGACAGGGGCATCAGCCC. Protein sequence: CASSITGQGHQP. The entire CDR3 protein reads CASSITGQGHQPQHF.

This clone was observed many times. The read terminates 3 residues before the CDR3 end, so the remaining end is supplied by the germline J gene. V usage is TRBV5-1 and J usage is TRBJ2-1, with 14 bases fitting TRBD2. Unmatched junction bases numbered 11, after V lost 0 bases and J lost 0 bases. CDR1 and CDR2 from the germline V gene are SGHRS and YFSETQ. There are 21 residues in the CDR3. The covered CDR3 bases are TGCGCCAGCAGCTTGGTTAGGGGGACTAGCGGGAGAATGGACTCCTACAATGAG. Its protein product is CASSLVRGTSGRMDSYNE. The CDR3 in full is CASSLVRGTSGRMDSYNEQFF.

This clone appeared a few times. The read falls 3 residues short of the CDR3 end, and the missing part is taken from the germline J gene. The chain employs TRBV5-6 and TRBJ1-1, with a weak D call TRBD1 (5 bases). Germline lookup yields CDR1 SGHDT and CDR2 YYEEEE. The CDR3 runs 12 residues. CDR3 in amino acids: CASSLAGRKAFF. CDR3 DNA (partial): TGTGCCAGCAGCTTAGCAGGGCGTAAA.

There are many counts of this clone. The read halts 3 residues ahead of the CDR3 end, with the missing end drawn from the germline J gene. The chain has TRBV30 and TRBJ2-7, with a tentative D call TRBD2 (5 bases). The CDR3 runs to 16 residues. The germline V gene encodes CDR1 GTSNPN and CDR2 SVGIG (reference sequence). Trimming pared 2 bases from V and 0 bases from J, leaving 17 bases between. CDR3 region: CAWSPPSSAFSYEQYF. The CDR3 bases that were read are TGTGCCTGGAGTCCCCCTAGTAGCGCCTTCTCCTACGAG. Full variable domain (remainder filled in from reference TRBV30 and TRBJ2-7): SQTIHQWPATLVQPVGSPLSLECTVEGTSNPNLYWYRQAAGRGLQLLFYSVGIGQISSEVPQNLSASRPQDRQFILSSKKLLLSDSGFYLCAWSPPSSAFSYEQYFGPGTRLTVT.